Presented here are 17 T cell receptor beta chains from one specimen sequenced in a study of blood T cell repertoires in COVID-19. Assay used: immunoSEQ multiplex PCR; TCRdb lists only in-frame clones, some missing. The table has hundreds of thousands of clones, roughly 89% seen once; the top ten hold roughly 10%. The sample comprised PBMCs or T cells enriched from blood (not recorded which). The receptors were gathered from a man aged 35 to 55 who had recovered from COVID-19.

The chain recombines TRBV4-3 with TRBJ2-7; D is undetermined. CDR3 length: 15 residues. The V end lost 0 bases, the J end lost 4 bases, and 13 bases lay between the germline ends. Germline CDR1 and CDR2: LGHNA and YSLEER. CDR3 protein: CASSQDGSTIYEQYF. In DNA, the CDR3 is TGCGCCAGCAGCCAAGATGGCAGTACGATTTACGAGCAGTACTTC.

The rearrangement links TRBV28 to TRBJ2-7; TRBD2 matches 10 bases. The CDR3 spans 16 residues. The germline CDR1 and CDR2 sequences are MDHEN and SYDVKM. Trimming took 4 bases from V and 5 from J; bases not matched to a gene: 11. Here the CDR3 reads CASSSSSSGRANEQYF. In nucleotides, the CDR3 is TGTGCCAGCAGTTCGTCATCGAGCGGGAGGGCCAACGAGCAGTACTTC.

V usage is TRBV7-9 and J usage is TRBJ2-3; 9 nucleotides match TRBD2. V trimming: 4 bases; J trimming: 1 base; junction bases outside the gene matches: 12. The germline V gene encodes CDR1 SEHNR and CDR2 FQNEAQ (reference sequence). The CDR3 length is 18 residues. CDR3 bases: TGTGCCAGCAGCTCCCGGGTCAGCGGGAGGCTAGGCACAGATACGCAGTATTTT. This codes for CASSSRVSGRLGTDTQYF.

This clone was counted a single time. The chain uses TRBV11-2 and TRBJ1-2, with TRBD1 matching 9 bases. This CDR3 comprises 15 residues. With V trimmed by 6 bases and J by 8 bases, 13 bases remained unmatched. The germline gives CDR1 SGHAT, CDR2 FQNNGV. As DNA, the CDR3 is TGTGCCAGCAGAGGGGGGACAGGGTTGATGTTCGGCTACACCTTC. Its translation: CASRGGTGLMFGYTF.

As DNA, the CDR3 is TGCGCCAGCAGCTTTAAGACTAGCGGCACAGATACGCAGTATTTT. As protein: CASSFKTSGTDTQYF. The rearrangement links TRBV5-1 to TRBJ2-3, with 8 bases fitting TRBD2. The V gene end was trimmed by 2 bases and the J gene end by 1 base; junction bases not matched to a gene: 3. The CDR3 runs to 15 residues. Germline V gene data show CDR1 as SGHRS and CDR2 as YFSETQ. The variable domain in full, completed from reference TRBV5-1 and TRBJ2-3, reads KAGVTQTPRYLIKTRGQQVTLSCSPISGHRSVSWYQQTPGQGLQFLFEYFSETQRNKGNFPGRFSGRQFSNSRSEMNVSTLELGDSALYLCASSFKTSGTDTQYFGPGTRLTVL.

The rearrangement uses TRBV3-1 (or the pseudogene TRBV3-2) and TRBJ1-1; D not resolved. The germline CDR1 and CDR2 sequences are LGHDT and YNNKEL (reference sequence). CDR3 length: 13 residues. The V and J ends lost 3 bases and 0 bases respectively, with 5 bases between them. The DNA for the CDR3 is TGTGCCAGCAGCCAGGCACTGAACACTGAAGCTTTCTTT. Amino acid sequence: CASSQALNTEAFF.

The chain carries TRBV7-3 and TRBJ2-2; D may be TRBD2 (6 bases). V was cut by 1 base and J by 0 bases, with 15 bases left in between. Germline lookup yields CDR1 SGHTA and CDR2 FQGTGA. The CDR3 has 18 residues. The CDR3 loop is CASSLRLGAGANTGELFF. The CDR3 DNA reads TGTGCCAGCAGCTTAAGACTCGGAGCGGGCGCGAACACCGGGGAGCTGTTTTTT.

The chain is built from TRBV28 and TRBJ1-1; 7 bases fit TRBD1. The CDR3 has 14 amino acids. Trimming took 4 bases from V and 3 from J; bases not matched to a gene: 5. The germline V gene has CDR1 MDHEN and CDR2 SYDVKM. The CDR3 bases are TGTGCCAGCAGTTCTCCTGACAGGGACACTGAAGCTTTCTTT. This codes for CASSSPDRDTEAFF. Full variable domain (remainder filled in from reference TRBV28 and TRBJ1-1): DVKVTQSSRYLVKRTGEKVFLECVQDMDHENMFWYRQDPGLGLRLIYFSYDVKMKEKGDIPEGYSVSREKKERFSLILESASTNQTSMYLCASSSPDRDTEAFFGQGTRLTVV.

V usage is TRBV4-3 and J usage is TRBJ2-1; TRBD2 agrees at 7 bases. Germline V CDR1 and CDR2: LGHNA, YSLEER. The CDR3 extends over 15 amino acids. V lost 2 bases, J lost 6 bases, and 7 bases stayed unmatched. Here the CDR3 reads CASSQMILAANEQFF. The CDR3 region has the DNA TGCGCCAGCAGCCAAATGATCCTAGCGGCCAATGAGCAGTTCTTC.

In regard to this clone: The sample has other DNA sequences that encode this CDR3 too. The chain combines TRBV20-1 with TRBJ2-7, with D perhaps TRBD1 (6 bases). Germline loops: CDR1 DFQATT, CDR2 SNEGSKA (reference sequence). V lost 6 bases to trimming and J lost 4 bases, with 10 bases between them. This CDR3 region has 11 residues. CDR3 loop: CSATGTYEQYF. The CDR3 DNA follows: TGCAGTGCCACCGGGACATACGAGCAGTACTTC.

DNA of the CDR3: TGTGCCAGCAGTCACCACAATGTCGAGGTGTACGAGCAGTACTTC. This sequence encodes CASSHHNVEVYEQYF. The rearrangement links TRBV6-2 or TRBV6-3 to TRBJ2-7; no clear D gene. Trimming shortened V by 5 bases and J by 4 bases, and 18 bases separated the two germline ends. The CDR3 runs 15 residues. Germline V gene sequence: CDR1 MNHEY, CDR2 SVGEGT.

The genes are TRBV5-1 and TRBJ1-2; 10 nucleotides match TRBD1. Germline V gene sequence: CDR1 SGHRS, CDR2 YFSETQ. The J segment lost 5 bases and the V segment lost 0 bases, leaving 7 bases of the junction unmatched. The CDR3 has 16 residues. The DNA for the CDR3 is TGCGCCAGCAGCTTGGCCTCCGGGACAGGGGTTTATGGCTACACCTTC. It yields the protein CASSLASGTGVYGYTF.

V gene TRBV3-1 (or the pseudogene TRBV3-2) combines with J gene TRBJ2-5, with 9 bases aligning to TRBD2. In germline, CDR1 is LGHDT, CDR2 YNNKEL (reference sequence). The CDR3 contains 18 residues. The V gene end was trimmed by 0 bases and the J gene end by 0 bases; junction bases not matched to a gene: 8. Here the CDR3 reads CASSQDARLAAYQETQYF. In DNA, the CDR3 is TGTGCCAGCAGCCAAGACGCTCGACTAGCGGCTTACCAAGAGACCCAGTACTTC.

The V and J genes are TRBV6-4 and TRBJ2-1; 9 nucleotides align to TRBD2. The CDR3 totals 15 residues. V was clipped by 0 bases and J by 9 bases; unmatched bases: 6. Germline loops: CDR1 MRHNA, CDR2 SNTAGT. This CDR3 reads CASSDSRGGAGEQFF. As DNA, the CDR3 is TGTGCCAGCAGTGACTCGCGCGGGGGGGCAGGTGAGCAGTTCTTC.

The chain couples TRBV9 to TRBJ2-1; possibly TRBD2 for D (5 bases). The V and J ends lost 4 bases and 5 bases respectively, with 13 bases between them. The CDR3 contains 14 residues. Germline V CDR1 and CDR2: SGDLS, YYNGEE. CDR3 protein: CASSLMGSDNEQFF. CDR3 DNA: TGTGCCAGCAGCCTTATGGGGAGCGACAATGAGCAGTTCTTC.

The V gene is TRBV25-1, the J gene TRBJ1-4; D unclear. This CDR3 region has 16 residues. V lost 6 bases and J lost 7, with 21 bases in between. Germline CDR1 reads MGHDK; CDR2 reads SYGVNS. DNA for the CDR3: TGTGCCAGCAGCCAACGGGCGGGCTCGAAACGTGAAAAACTGTTTTTT. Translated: CASSQRAGSKREKLFF.

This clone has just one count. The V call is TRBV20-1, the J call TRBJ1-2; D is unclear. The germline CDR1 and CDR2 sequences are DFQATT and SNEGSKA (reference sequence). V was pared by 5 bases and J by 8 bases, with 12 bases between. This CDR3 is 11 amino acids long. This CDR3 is CSAPREFGYTF. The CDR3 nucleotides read TGCAGTGCTCCCCGTGAGTTCGGCTACACCTTC.